This entry describes one TCR beta chain. The CDR3 is 13 residues long. Trimming removed 0 bases at V and 6 bases at J, with 7 bases between. From germline, CDR1 is SGHRS and CDR2 YFSETQ. This sample stems from a study of blood T cell repertoires in COVID-19. The repertoire was sequenced with immunoSEQ multiplex PCR; TCRdb's copy has only in-frame clones and lacks some. The data hold about 270,000 clones, with around nine tenths observed a single time. Sequenced sample: peripheral blood. This sequence was found in a middle-aged man with active or convalescent COVID-19. The J gene is TRBJ2-4, the V gene TRBV5-1; D gene unclear. The DNA of the CDR3 is TGCGCCAGCAGCTTGGCGTCGCGAAACATTCAGTACTTC. Its protein product is CASSLASRNIQYF.